These 29 T cell receptor beta chains came from one sample sequenced in a study of T cells in Graves' hyperthyroidism and ophthalmopathy. Amplification yielded TCR beta CDR3 regions, with RNA transcripts as the source. The primer set for the first-round RT-PCR of the TCR CDR3 was HTBI. TCRdb called the multiplex PCR reads again in MiXCR, with one record for every CDR3 protein. The table records approximately 480,000 distinct CDR3 sequences, roughly 20% of them present only once. Sequenced material: blood. The source of these receptors is a man aged 18 to 35 with Graves' hyperthyroidism.

The chain is built from TRBV18 and TRBJ1-5; D is perhaps TRBD1 (5 bases). The CDR3 contains 16 residues. Trimming removed 3 bases from V and 0 bases from J, with 12 bases in between. Per germline, CDR1 KGHSH and CDR2 LQKENI. The CDR3 region has the DNA TGTGCCAGCTCACCGGGCAGGGCCTATAGCAATCAGCCCCAGCATTTT. Translation gives CASSPGRAYSNQPQHF. The entire variable domain, with the rest obtained from reference TRBV18 and TRBJ1-5, is as follows: NAGVMQNPRHLVRRRGQEARLRCSPMKGHSHVYWYRQLPEEGLKFMVYLQKENIIDESGMPKERFSAEFPKEGPSILRIQQVVRGDSAAYFCASSPGRAYSNQPQHFGDGTRLSIL.

This clonotype has at least ten counts. V and J are TRBV6-5 and TRBJ1-1; D is unclear. Trimming cost V 5 bases and J 1 base, with 11 bases left between them. Germline V lookup: CDR1 MNHEY, CDR2 SVGAGI. CDR3 length: 14 amino acids. CDR3 coding DNA: TGTGCCAGCAGTAGCTGGGAGAAGAACACTGAAGCTTTCTTT. Residues: CASSSWEKNTEAFF.

The chain joins TRBV20-1 to TRBJ1-4; a possible D gene is TRBD1 (5 bases). This CDR3 contains 14 residues. Germline values: CDR1 DFQATT, CDR2 SNEGSKA (reference sequence). V dropped 2 bases and J dropped 8 bases, with 15 bases sitting between them. The chain's CDR3 is CSARPPGTSEKLFF. The CDR3, as DNA: TGCAGTGCTAGACCCCCTGGGACGTCAGAAAAACTGTTTTTT.

This clonotype was recorded many times. V gene TRBV5-1 combines with J gene TRBJ1-1; 8 nucleotides agree with TRBD1. The CDR3 extends over 16 amino acids. Germline V lookup: CDR1 SGHRS, CDR2 YFSETQ. With 4 bases clipped from V and 2 bases from J, the junction kept 10 bases outside the gene matches. The CDR3 nucleotides read TGCGCCAGCAGCCCCCTGGACAGGGCGATTAACACTGAAGCTTTCTTT. Its protein is CASSPLDRAINTEAFF.

This clonotype was recorded many times. This rearrangement joins TRBV4-1 to TRBJ2-2; TRBD1 matches 8 bases. This CDR3 has 17 residues. V lost 1 base and J lost 3; bases outside the gene matches: 7. Germline CDR1 is MGHRA and CDR2 is YSYEKL. The CDR3 coding sequence is TGCGCCAGCAGCCAAGGGCTGAGGACAGGGCACACCGGGGAGCTGTTTTTT. Translation gives CASSQGLRTGHTGELFF.

The table lists this clonotype with a few counts. The V call is TRBV12-3 or TRBV12-4, the J call TRBJ2-7; weak D call: TRBD2 (5 bases). V shed 0 bases and J shed 7 bases, with 13 bases lying between them. There are 14 residues in the CDR3. CDR3 sequence reads: CASSLAGVSREQYF. The CDR3 coding sequence is TGTGCCAGCAGTTTAGCGGGAGTATCGAGGGAGCAGTACTTC.

This clonotype appeared many times. The chain couples TRBV6-6 to TRBJ1-3; D is unresolved. The CDR3 has 13 amino acids. With 8 bases removed from V and 2 bases from J, the gap between germline ends came to 10 bases. Germline V gene lookup returns CDR1 MNHNY and CDR2 SVGAGI (reference sequence). CDR3 nucleotide sequence: TGTGCCAGCGTTGGGAGGGCTGGAAACACCATATATTTT. Protein: CASVGRAGNTIYF.

This clonotype occurred a few times. It differs at one base from a far larger clone, so likely a read error. The chain uses TRBV6-1 and TRBJ2-2, with D unclear. V was clipped by 5 bases and J by 6 bases, with 7 bases between them. CDR3 size: 12 residues. Germline CDR1 reads MNHNS; CDR2 reads SASEGT. The CDR3, as DNA: TGTGCCAGCAGTCCTGACGCCGGGGAGCTGTTTTTT. Its translation is CASSPDAGELFF.

The gene calls are TRBV27 and TRBJ2-5, with D tentatively TRBD1 or TRBD2 (5 bases each). Germline CDR1 MNHEY, CDR2 SMNVEV (reference sequence). The CDR3 runs to 14 residues. V was cut by 3 bases and J by 4 bases, with 12 bases left in between. As DNA, the CDR3 is TGTGCCAGCAGTTTCCAGGGACGGGGAGAGACCCAGTACTTC. Its translation is CASSFQGRGETQYF.

The chain links TRBV6-1 to TRBJ2-7; 12 nucleotides line up with TRBD2. The germline gives CDR1 MNHNS, CDR2 SASEGT. J lost 2 bases, V lost 7 bases, and 9 bases had no gene match. The CDR3 is 16 residues long. As DNA, the CDR3 is TGTGCCAGCACCCGGTGGACTAGCGGGGCCCCCTACGAGCAGTACTTC. This sequence encodes CASTRWTSGAPYEQYF.

This clonotype was detected ten times or more. The gene calls are TRBV6-1 and TRBJ2-7; D is ambiguous. The CDR3 is made up of 12 amino acids. Germline assignment: CDR1 MNHNS and CDR2 SASEGT. V lost 8 bases and J 2 bases, leaving 10 bases between the germline ends. As DNA, the CDR3 is TGTGCCAGCGGCCGCCGGGCCTACGAGCAGTACTTC. Protein sequence: CASGRRAYEQYF.

The chain employs TRBV7-2 and TRBJ2-2; 9 bases align to TRBD2. Germline V gives CDR1 SGHTA, CDR2 FQGNSA. This CDR3 has 17 residues. V lost 0 bases to trimming and J lost 4 bases; unmatched junction nucleotides: 6. CDR3 bases: TGTGCCAGCAGCTTAGCCTTAGCGGGGGAGACCACCGGGGAGCTGTTTTTT. The encoded protein is CASSLALAGETTGELFF.

This clonotype was counted many times. The chain is built from TRBV6-1 and TRBJ2-4; 11 bases fit TRBD1. The length of the CDR3 is 14 residues. Germline values: CDR1 MNHNS, CDR2 SASEGT. V lost 5 bases to trimming and J lost 8 bases; unmatched junction nucleotides: 5. CDR3 in DNA: TGTGCCAGCAGTATCGGACAGGGGGCGGACATTCAGTACTTC. Translated: CASSIGQGADIQYF.

This clonotype was seen ten or more times. This sequence joins TRBV5-1 and TRBJ2-4, with a possible D match to TRBD1 (7 bases). From germline, CDR1 is SGHRS and CDR2 YFSETQ. V was clipped by 0 bases and J by 1 base, with 8 bases between them. This CDR3 has 15 residues. DNA for the CDR3: TGCGCCAGCAGCTTGGCAGGGGGGGCCAAAAACATTCAGTACTTC. It encodes CASSLAGGAKNIQYF.

This clonotype was detected many times. The chain employs TRBV12-3 or TRBV12-4 and TRBJ2-7; the match to TRBD1 covers 10 bases. CDR3 length: 14 residues. The trim removed 6 bases at V and 4 bases at J, leaving 6 bases unmatched. DNA of the CDR3: TGTGCCAGCAGGGGACAGGGGAGATCGTACGAGCAGTACTTC. The encoded protein is CASRGQGRSYEQYF.

The chain couples TRBV20-1 to TRBJ2-7; D uncertain. The CDR3 spans 12 residues. Germline loops: CDR1 DFQATT, CDR2 SNEGSKA (reference sequence). V was pared by 3 bases and J by 12 bases, with 18 bases between. The CDR3: CSARPTRKPPYF. CDR3 in DNA: TGCAGTGCTAGGCCGACCAGGAAGCCCCCGTACTTC.

This clonotype has ten or more counts. The chain joins TRBV19 to TRBJ2-6; D gene ambiguous. The CDR3 is 16 amino acids. Germline CDR1 and CDR2: LNHDA and SQIVND (reference sequence). V was pared by 5 bases and J by 0 bases, with 11 bases between. The CDR3 DNA reads TGTGCCAGTAGTCCAGGAGCCTTCTCTGGGGCCAACGTCCTGACTTTC. Protein product: CASSPGAFSGANVLTF.

Ten or more counts support this clonotype. The J gene is TRBJ2-7, the V gene TRBV10-3; 7 bases are shared with TRBD1. The germline V gene has CDR1 ENHRY and CDR2 SYGVKD. The CDR3 spans 15 residues. With V trimmed by 3 bases and J by 2 bases, 7 bases remained unmatched. This CDR3 is CAISEGTVDPYEQYF. The CDR3 nucleotides read TGTGCCATCAGTGAAGGGACAGTGGACCCCTACGAGCAGTACTTC.

The chain combines TRBV28 with TRBJ1-2; 7 positions match TRBD1. The V gene end was trimmed by 5 bases and the J gene end by 9 bases; junction bases not matched to a gene: 12. The length of the CDR3 is 14 residues. From germline, CDR1 is MDHEN and CDR2 SYDVKM. The CDR3 DNA reads as TGTGCCAGCAGTGATTATGGAGGGGGCTTTAGCTACACCTTC. Its translation: CASSDYGGGFSYTF.

This clonotype has ten or more counts. The rearrangement links TRBV30 to TRBJ1-5, with D perhaps matching TRBD1 (6 bases). This CDR3 is built from 13 residues. Germline CDR1 is GTSNPN and CDR2 is SVGIG (reference sequence). V was clipped by 0 bases and J by 6 bases, with 9 bases between them. The CDR3 sequence: CAWSVGGLQPQHF. CDR3 sequence (DNA): TGTGCCTGGAGTGTAGGGGGGCTTCAGCCCCAGCATTTT.

In its sample, this clonotype was seen many times. This sequence joins TRBV27 and TRBJ1-2, with D possibly matching TRBD1 (5 bases). Germline V gene data show CDR1 as MNHEY and CDR2 as SMNVEV (reference sequence). Trimming removed 3 bases from V and 4 bases from J, with 15 bases in between. CDR3 length: 15 amino acids. The CDR3 reads CASSFSGGNLYGYTF. The CDR3 region has the DNA TGTGCCAGCAGTTTTAGCGGGGGGAATCTCTATGGCTACACCTTC.

This clonotype was counted a few times. The chain links TRBV15 to TRBJ1-1; the D is unclear. CDR1 LNHNV and CDR2 YYDKDF come from the germline V gene (reference sequence). CDR3 length equals 12 residues. Trimming left V 1 base short and J 11 bases short, with 11 bases between. The CDR3 sequence: CATSRVPGMAFF. DNA of the CDR3: TGTGCCACCAGCAGAGTTCCGGGAATGGCTTTCTTT.

Notes on this clonotype: This may be a read error: a much more frequent sequence differs by one nucleotide. This chain joins TRBV2 and TRBJ1-1; the D is unclear. Per germline, CDR1 SNHLY and CDR2 FYNNEI. The CDR3 runs to 14 residues. CDR3 coding DNA: TGTGCCAGCAGTGAAGCTACATTGGGAACTGAAGCTTGCTTT. The encoded protein is CASSEATLGTEACF.

This clonotype was observed at least ten times. The chain employs TRBV30 and TRBJ2-7, with TRBD1 matching over 7 bases. The germline CDR1 and CDR2 sequences are GTSNPN and SVGIG (reference sequence). J lost 3 bases, V lost 4 bases, and 6 bases had no gene match. The CDR3 contains 13 residues. The CDR3 reads CAWTPGQSYEQYF. Written as DNA, the CDR3 is TGTGCCTGGACTCCGGGACAGAGCTACGAGCAGTACTTC.

This chain's CDR3 is CASSQVSQPANYGYTF. The CDR3, as DNA: TGCGCCAGCAGCCAAGTTAGCCAACCAGCCAACTATGGCTACACCTTC. The rearrangement joins TRBV4-1 to TRBJ1-2; D is unclear. V was clipped by 1 base and J by 2 bases, with 14 bases between them. Germline V gives CDR1 MGHRA, CDR2 YSYEKL. The CDR3 runs to 16 residues.

This clonotype was counted a few times. The chain uses TRBV14 and TRBJ1-3; perhaps TRBD1 as D (6 bases). This CDR3 is 17 amino acids long. Germline-derived CDR1 and CDR2 are SGHDN and FVKESK. The ends were cut back, 1 base at V and 2 bases at J, with 15 bases in the middle. CDR3 in DNA: TGTGCCAGCAGCCAAGGCAGGGGCCGTGTTGCTGGAAACACCATATATTTT. The encoded protein is CASSQGRGRVAGNTIYF.

J is TRBJ2-5 and V is TRBV19; 10 nucleotides line up with TRBD1. CDR1 is LNHDA, CDR2 SQIVND, per germline (reference sequence). This CDR3 has 16 residues. The V segment lost 3 bases and the J segment 5 bases; nucleotides outside the gene matches: 9. The CDR3: CASSIKPTGGAETQYF. The CDR3 coding sequence is TGTGCCAGTAGTATTAAACCGACAGGGGGCGCGGAGACCCAGTACTTC.

This clonotype was picked up many times. V is TRBV29-1 and J is TRBJ2-5; unclear D gene. This CDR3 region has 13 residues. Trimming removed 3 bases at V and 5 bases at J, with 13 bases between. CDR1 is SQVTM and CDR2 is ANQGSEA in the germline V gene. This CDR3 reads CSVEVGRSETQYF. The CDR3 nucleotides read TGCAGCGTTGAGGTGGGTCGGAGCGAGACCCAGTACTTC.

The V call is TRBV20-1, the J call TRBJ1-5; D ambiguous. Trimming cost V 2 bases and J 4 bases, with 6 bases left between them. The CDR3 runs 12 residues. The germline gives CDR1 DFQATT, CDR2 SNEGSKA (reference sequence). The CDR3 nucleotides are TGCAGTGCTAGATACGGGAATCAGCCCCAGCATTTT. This codes for CSARYGNQPQHF.